The source of this T cell receptor beta chain is a study of cytotoxic CD8 clonotypes in ibrutinib-treated CLL. Broader study findings: Public clonotypes proved infrequent, and on treatment they shrank or remained steady.

The CDR3 runs to 15 residues. The V and J ends lost 3 bases and 9 bases respectively, with 19 bases between them. From germline, CDR1 is MGHDK and CDR2 SYGVNS. Profiled with immunoSEQ multiplex PCR; TCRdb holds only in-frame clones, not every one. The table lists about 300,000 clones, over 60% of them singletons. In this sample, this clone turned up a few times. Antigen specificity is unknown. The sequence was obtained from a human donor with chronic lymphocytic leukemia. The chain carries TRBV25-1 and TRBJ2-3; D not certain. Here the sequenced sample was PBMCs, taken after 36 months of ibrutinib treatment. CDR3 region: CASSDSRLARDTQYF. The CDR3 coding sequence is TGTGCCAGCAGTGACTCGCGGCTGGCCCGTGACACGCAGTATTTT.